This entry lists 20 T cell receptor beta chains sequenced from one sample in a study of blood T cell repertoires in COVID-19. Only in-frame clones appear in the TCRdb table, and some are missing; sequencing was by immunoSEQ multiplex PCR. The sample shows fewer than 120,000 clones, approximately 90% of them seen only once. Material: peripheral blood. These receptors were obtained from a woman in her forties or fifties with acute or convalescent COVID-19.

This clone was observed once. The V and J genes are TRBV2 and TRBJ2-7; TRBD2 might be the D (5 bases). Germline assignment: CDR1 SNHLY and CDR2 FYNNEI. Trimming took 6 bases from V and 6 from J, leaving 9 bases between them. This CDR3 comprises 11 residues. As DNA, the CDR3 is TGTGCCAGCAGCCTAGCCTCCGAGCAGTACTTC. It is translated as CASSLASEQYF.

The chain has TRBV18 and TRBJ2-7; D is undetermined. Germline values: CDR1 KGHSH, CDR2 LQKENI. CDR3 length equals 13 residues. The V and J ends lost 6 bases and 2 bases respectively, with 11 bases between them. In DNA, the CDR3 is TGTGCCAGCTCTCTAGATTCGGCCTACGAGCAGTACTTC. It specifies CASSLDSAYEQYF. The complete variable domain, with remaining parts taken from reference TRBV18 and TRBJ2-7, reads NAGVMQNPRHLVRRRGQEARLRCSPMKGHSHVYWYRQLPEEGLKFMVYLQKENIIDESGMPKERFSAEFPKEGPSILRIQQVVRGDSAAYFCASSLDSAYEQYFGPGTRLTVT.

The V and J genes are TRBV5-4 and TRBJ2-2; tentative D call: TRBD1 (6 bases). V lost 2 bases and J 5 bases, leaving 7 bases between the germline ends. Germline V gene sequence: CDR1 SGHNT, CDR2 YYREEE (reference sequence). The CDR3 spans 13 residues. This CDR3 reads CASSLQGTGELFF. Written as DNA, the CDR3 is TGTGCCAGCAGCTTACAGGGTACCGGGGAGCTGTTTTTT. The variable domain in full, completed from reference TRBV5-4 and TRBJ2-2, reads ETGVTQSPTHLIKTRGQQVTLRCSSQSGHNTVSWYQQALGQGPQFIFQYYREEENGRGNFPPRFSGLQFPNYSSELNVNALELDDSALYLCASSLQGTGELFFGEGSRLTVL.

Details on this clone: At one boundary the junction diverges from the germline segment, which might be a read error. The V call is TRBV3-1 (or the pseudogene TRBV3-2), the J call TRBJ2-1, with 8 bases identical to TRBD2. Germline assignment: CDR1 LGHDT and CDR2 YNNKEL (reference sequence). The CDR3 is 17 amino acids. CDR3: CASRQGPLAGVYNEQFF. In DNA form, the CDR3 reads TGTGCCAGCAGACAAGGGCCCCTAGCGGGTGTCTACAATGAGCAGTTCTTC.

This clone was seen only once. V and J are TRBV10-2 and TRBJ2-1; D not certain. This CDR3 has 14 residues. CDR1 is WSHSY, CDR2 SAAADI, per germline. Trimming removed 2 bases from V and 4 bases from J, with 9 bases in between. The CDR3 sequence is CASSEVADYNEQFF. CDR3 nucleotide sequence: TGCGCCAGCAGTGAGGTAGCCGATTACAATGAGCAGTTCTTC.

The rearrangement links TRBV3-1 (or the pseudogene TRBV3-2) to TRBJ2-2, with D perhaps matching TRBD1 (6 bases). Germline assignment: CDR1 LGHDT and CDR2 YNNKEL (reference sequence). Trimming removed 1 base from V and 1 base from J, with 13 bases in between. The CDR3 spans 17 residues. DNA of the CDR3: TGTGCCAGCAGCCAAGCCACAGGGTATAGGAACACCGGGGAGCTGTTTTTT. Its protein product is CASSQATGYRNTGELFF.

This chain joins TRBV28 and TRBJ2-5; possible D gene TRBD2, 6 bases. Looked up from germline, CDR1 is MDHEN and CDR2 is SYDVKM. Trimming took off 5 bases at V and 4 bases at J, with 14 bases between the two ends. This CDR3 is built from 14 residues. The CDR3 region has the DNA TGTGCCAGCAGTCCCGGAGGGCCCGGAGAGACCCAGTACTTC. This sequence encodes CASSPGGPGETQYF.

The chain has TRBV2 and TRBJ2-7; 7 bases match TRBD1. The CDR3 has 13 amino acids. Trimming took 6 bases from V and 5 from J; bases not matched to a gene: 7. Per germline, CDR1 SNHLY and CDR2 FYNNEI. In DNA, the CDR3 is TGTGCCAGCAGCCAGGGACAGAGCCACGAGCAGTACTTC. This gives the protein CASSQGQSHEQYF.

V and J are TRBV5-6 and TRBJ2-3; 12 bases match TRBD1. This CDR3 comprises 17 residues. V shed 0 bases and J 6 bases; nucleotides not matched to a gene: 8. Germline CDR1 and CDR2: SGHDT and YYEEEE. The CDR3: CASSLGGTGGLSDTQYF. CDR3 bases: TGTGCCAGCAGCTTGGGGGGGACAGGGGGCCTGTCTGATACGCAGTATTTT.

This sequence joins TRBV20-1 and TRBJ2-3; 12 positions match TRBD2. Germline V gene lookup returns CDR1 DFQATT and CDR2 SNEGSKA (reference sequence). With V trimmed by 3 bases and J by 0 bases, 7 bases remained unmatched. The CDR3 totals 17 residues. CDR3 region: CSASSSGRAISTDTQYF. CDR3 bases: TGCAGTGCTAGTTCTAGCGGGAGGGCGATCAGCACAGATACGCAGTATTTT.

With regard to this clone: At one of its ends the junction is not consistent with the germline gene, which may arise from a read error. The CDR3 region has the DNA TGTGCCAGCTCCCCACCGGCCTTGGACATCGGGGGCTACACCTTC. Its translation: CASSPPALDIGGYTF. The chain links TRBV18 to TRBJ1-2; D is possibly TRBD1 (5 bases). The CDR3 is made up of 15 amino acids. The germline V gene has CDR1 KGHSH and CDR2 LQKENI.

The rearrangement joins TRBV2 to TRBJ1-2, with D unclear. The length of the CDR3 is 13 residues. V dropped 9 bases and J dropped 3 bases, with 14 bases sitting between them. CDR1 is SNHLY and CDR2 is FYNNEI in the germline V gene. CDR3 nucleotides: TGTGCCAGTTCCGAGGAAGTCCACTATGGCTACACCTTC. Its protein product is CASSEEVHYGYTF. Full variable domain (missing parts from reference TRBV2 and TRBJ1-2): EPEVTQTPSHQVTQMGQEVILRCVPISNHLYFYWYRQILGQKVEFLVSFYNNEISEKSEIFDDQFSVERPDGSNFTLKIRSTKLEDSAMYFCASSEEVHYGYTFGSGTRLTVV.

The rearrangement joins TRBV25-1 to TRBJ2-5; 7 positions agree with TRBD1. With V trimmed by 5 bases and J by 5 bases, 5 bases remained unmatched. CDR3 length equals 13 residues. Germline CDR1 MGHDK, CDR2 SYGVNS. The DNA of the CDR3 is TGTGCCAGCAGTCGACAGGGAAGGGAGACCCAGTACTTC. It yields the protein CASSRQGRETQYF.

This clone was detected only once. The CDR3 here is CASSPRTSGVTGELFF. The CDR3 DNA follows: TGTGCCAGCTCACCCCGGACTAGCGGAGTGACCGGGGAGCTGTTTTTT. The chain is built from TRBV18 and TRBJ2-2; 10 bases are a match to TRBD2. The V gene end was trimmed by 3 bases and the J gene end by 5 bases; junction bases not matched to a gene: 6. Germline V CDR1 and CDR2: KGHSH, LQKENI. The CDR3 is 16 residues long.

V gene TRBV2 combines with J gene TRBJ2-7; D not certain. The CDR3 totals 13 residues. Trimming cost V 7 bases and J 2 bases, with 12 bases left between them. The germline V gene encodes CDR1 SNHLY and CDR2 FYNNEI. CDR3 DNA sequence: TGTGCCAGCATTAAGGCAGGCACCTACGAGCAGTACTTC. It is translated as CASIKAGTYEQYF.

The chain carries TRBV30 and TRBJ2-6, with D possibly TRBD1 on 5 matching bases. CDR3 length equals 14 residues. Germline CDR1 reads GTSNPN; CDR2 reads SVGIG (reference sequence). Trimming took off 8 bases at V and 2 bases at J, with 13 bases between the two ends. The CDR3 region is CAGVRDPGANVLTF. CDR3 DNA sequence: TGTGCCGGGGTCAGGGATCCTGGGGCCAACGTCCTGACTTTC.

V gene TRBV5-5 combines with J gene TRBJ2-5; no reliable D call. Trimming stripped 0 bases from V and 5 bases from J, with 8 bases between. Per germline, CDR1 SGHKS and CDR2 YYEKEE (reference sequence). The CDR3 covers 13 residues. CDR3 nucleotides: TGTGCCAGCAGCTTGGATGCCCGGGAGACCCAGTACTTC. It yields the protein CASSLDARETQYF.

The chain carries TRBV7-8 and TRBJ2-1, with 8 bases fitting TRBD2. Germline CDR1 and CDR2: SGHVS and FQNEAQ. Germline trimming cut 4 bases from V and 9 bases from J; bases unmatched to any gene: 14. The CDR3 runs to 16 residues. The CDR3, as DNA: TGTGCCAGCAGCTACTCCGGGACTAGGGGCCCTAGTGAGCAGTTCTTC. It yields the protein CASSYSGTRGPSEQFF.

The chain couples TRBV30 to TRBJ1-2; D remains unclear. The CDR3 has 10 residues. Trimming took off 5 bases at V and 10 bases at J, with 11 bases between the two ends. Germline loops: CDR1 GTSNPN, CDR2 SVGIG (reference sequence). CDR3 sequence reads: CAWGWSDYTF. As DNA, the CDR3 is TGTGCCTGGGGTTGGTCAGACTACACCTTC.

The chain links TRBV3-1 (or the pseudogene TRBV3-2) to TRBJ2-3, with 11 bases lining up with TRBD2. V shed 3 bases, J shed 1 base, and the junction held 6 bases outside the gene matches. The germline gives CDR1 LGHDT, CDR2 YNNKEL (reference sequence). This CDR3 has 17 amino acids. CDR3 sequence reads: CASSHILAGDRTDTQYF. The CDR3 nucleotides read TGTGCCAGCAGCCACATACTAGCGGGAGACCGCACAGATACGCAGTATTTT.